The present T cell receptor beta chain was sequenced within a study of blood T cell repertoires in COVID-19. In the study overall: Sites across the United States, Italy and Spain contributed samples from acute and convalescent COVID-19.

In this sample, this clone turned up once. Per the germline V gene, CDR1 is MNHEY and CDR2 is SVGAGI. V lost 6 bases, J lost 1 base, and 15 bases lay in between. The CDR3 runs 15 residues. Per the original data handling: Amplification from reference gene primers served as the basis for estimated nucleated cell counts. This table comes from immunoSEQ multiplex PCR, and its TCRdb copy is limited to in-frame clones, with some not included. That table is the source of V, J and clone size, and D and trimming were worked out from the DNA. The sample yields approximately 170,000 clones, roughly four fifths seen once.

The sequence was obtained from a human donor with acute or convalescent COVID-19. The donor label of this sample is uncertain. The chain couples TRBV6-5 to TRBJ1-2; D possibly corresponds to TRBD1 (5 bases). Specimen: peripheral blood. CDR3 coding DNA: TGTGCCAGCAGGGGGTACAAGGGGTTTAACTATGGCTACACCTTC. This sequence encodes CASRGYKGFNYGYTF.